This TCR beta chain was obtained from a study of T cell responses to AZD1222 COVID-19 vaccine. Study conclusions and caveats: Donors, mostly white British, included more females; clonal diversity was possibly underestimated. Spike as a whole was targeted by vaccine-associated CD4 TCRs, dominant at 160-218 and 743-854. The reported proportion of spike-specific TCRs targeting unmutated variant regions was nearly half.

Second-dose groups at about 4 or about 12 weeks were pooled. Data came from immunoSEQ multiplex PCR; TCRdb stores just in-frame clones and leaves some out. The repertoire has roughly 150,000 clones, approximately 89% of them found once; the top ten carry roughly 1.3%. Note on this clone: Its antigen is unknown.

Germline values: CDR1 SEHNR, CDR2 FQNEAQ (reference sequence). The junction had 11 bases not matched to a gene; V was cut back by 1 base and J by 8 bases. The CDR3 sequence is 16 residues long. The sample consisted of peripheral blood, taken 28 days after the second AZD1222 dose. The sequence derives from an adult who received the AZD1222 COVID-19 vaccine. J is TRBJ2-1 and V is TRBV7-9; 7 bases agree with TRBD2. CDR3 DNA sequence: TGTGCCAGCAGCTTAGTCCCAGCGGGATCTGCTGATGAGCAGTTCTTC. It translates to CASSLVPAGSADEQFF.